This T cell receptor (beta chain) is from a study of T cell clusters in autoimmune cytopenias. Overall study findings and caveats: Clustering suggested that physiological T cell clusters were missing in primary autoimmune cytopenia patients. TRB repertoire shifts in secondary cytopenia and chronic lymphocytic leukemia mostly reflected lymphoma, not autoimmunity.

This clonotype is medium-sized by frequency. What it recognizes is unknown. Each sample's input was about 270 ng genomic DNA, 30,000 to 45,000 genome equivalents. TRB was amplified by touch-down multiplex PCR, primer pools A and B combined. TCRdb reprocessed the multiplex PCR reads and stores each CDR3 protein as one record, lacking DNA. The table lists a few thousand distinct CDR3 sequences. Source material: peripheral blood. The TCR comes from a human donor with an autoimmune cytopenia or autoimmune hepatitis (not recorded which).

This chain's CDR3 is CASSYSRPVAGELFF. The V and J genes are TRBV6-6 and TRBJ2-2. The CDR3 extends over 15 amino acids. Germline assignment: CDR1 MNHNY and CDR2 SVGAGI (reference sequence).